The entry that follows covers one T cell receptor beta chain sequence. Its cognate antigen has yet to be identified. No per-base quality is available; no much larger clone lies one base away. At diagnosis, peripheral blood, uninvolved tumor-adjacent lung and tumor were collected and were preserved as a mix of fresh-frozen and FFPE material. Blood samples were analyzed as peripheral blood mononuclear cells for TCR repertoire profiling. The germline ends are 15 bases apart after V is trimmed by 10 bases and J by 2 bases. CDR1 and CDR2, per the germline V gene (reference sequence), are LNHDA and SQIVND. Its CDR3 holds 14 amino acids, cysteine through phenylalanine. Only the CDR3 portion is preserved as DNA: 42 bases, with reading frame beginning at the first base. This sample is part of a study of T cells in localized non-small cell lung cancer (dated by TCRdb to 2018 to 2021). About the investigation overall: T cell repertoires of about 230 early-stage NSCLC patients were analyzed, with tumors being compared against uninvolved tumor-adjacent lungs. NSCLC patients had a mean age of around 66 years, and around 140 were male and about a hundred female. All 236 NSCLC patients in the cohort were treatment-naive and had localized lung tumors that were resected.

Findings and caveats that apply to the study as a whole: Because multi-region tumor sequencing was not performed, intratumor heterogeneity could not be ruled out. Because of the exploratory design, TCR variables were selected using unadjusted p-values without false-discovery rate correction. Longer overall survival was associated with higher T cell density in blood, whereas shorter survival was associated with higher clonality in adjacent lung. A median of roughly 60 of the top 100 tumor clones were detected in paired uninvolved adjacent lung, and around 30 of these tumor clones were also found among the top 100 clones of the paired uninvolved adjacent lung. Uninvolved tumor-adjacent lung showed the highest T cell clonality, higher than tumor, which suggests more focused antigenic responses in the uninvolved tumor-adjacent lung.

TCR beta CDR3 regions were sequenced from DNA using the immunoSEQ Assay. On the authors' methods: To compute T cell density, TCR beta template counts were normalized to usable DNA, which was estimated by amplifying housekeeping genes. Using the preseqR package, richness was estimated by extrapolating to 120,000 templates for tissue samples and 400,000 templates for PBMC samples. Clonality was defined as one minus Pielou's evenness. Tissue-enriched TCRs were identified through differential abundance testing performed on productive amino-acid clonotypes, with a minimum total count of 5 and an alpha of 0.1. The Jaccard Index and the Morisita Overlap Index were used to measure repertoire overlap between compartments. GLIPH clustered TCR beta CDR3s with public tetramer-defined viral CDR3s; viral motifs required at least three viral sequences plus V-gene enrichment. TCRdb's version of the immuneACCESS table is confined to in-frame rearrangements and falls short of the full clone set. An unresolved V gene accounts for under half of the shortfall where checked; the remainder is of unknown origin. V, J and clone size were drawn from that table, and D and trimming were deduced from the DNA. The sample table shows 9,500 to 11,000 clones, and about four fifths are seen once. The top ten clonotypes cover 20% of the sample.

This clonotype was sampled from a female donor at least 60 years old with stage II lung adenocarcinoma. This specimen consisted of peripheral blood mononuclear cells, obtained before any cancer treatment. Rearrangement joined TRBV19 to TRBJ2-4; the D gene could be TRBD1 or TRBD2, each one agreeing over 5 bases. The bases read TGTGCCACCCGAGTACAGGACTCCAAAAACATTCAGTACTTC. Translated, it gives CATRVQDSKNIQYF.